The sequence of this T cell receptor beta chain was determined in a study of identical twins. Overall study findings and caveats: Those out-of-frame alpha sequences shared by twins showed an excess of low generation probability.

V shed 6 bases, J shed 4 bases, and the junction held 6 bases outside the gene matches. This CDR3 is 13 amino acids long. From germline, CDR1 is MDHEN and CDR2 SYDVKM. A universal primer site was added by template switching, and unique molecular identifiers were carried by the cDNA. Each CDR3 protein is one row after TCRdb ran MiXCR on the 5' RACE reads. The sample includes some 300,000 distinct CDR3 sequences, over 9% of them seen just once. This clonotype was seen more than once but under ten times. The antigen remains unidentified. These same records also appear under a second study, on yellow fever vaccine responses in identical twins. That source adds: Twin vaccine T cell responses reportedly seemed partly convergent, partly personalized.

The chain recombines TRBV28 with TRBJ2-7; TRBD2 aligns across 7 bases. Input material: CD8+ T cells sorted from blood. The clonotype originates from a woman in her late teens or twenties in good health. This CDR3 reads CASRRSGEYEQYF. In nucleotides, the CDR3 is TGTGCCAGCAGGAGGAGCGGGGAGTACGAGCAGTACTTC.